The present T cell receptor (beta chain) was sequenced within a study of control samples from healthy donors and cancer patients. V was clipped by 0 bases and J by 0 bases; unmatched bases: 2. The CDR3 contains 15 residues. Looked up from germline, CDR1 is SGDLS and CDR2 is YYNGEE. Sequencing used immunoSEQ multiplex PCR; TCRdb keeps in-frame clones, though not all of them. The sample gives under 150,000 clones, roughly 95% of which show up once; about 4% is in the top ten. The chain links TRBV9 to TRBJ2-7; TRBD2 matches 8 bases. Sequencing input: blood. This TCR was sampled from a man aged 30 to 45 in good health. CDR3 coding DNA: TGTGCCAGCAGCGTAGGGGGACTAGACTCCTACGAGCAGTACTTC. Amino acid sequence: CASSVGGLDSYEQYF. Based on the CDR3 plus reference TRBV9 and TRBJ2-7, the full variable domain is DSGVTQTPKHLITATGQRVTLRCSPRSGDLSVYWYQQSLDQGLQFLIQYYNGEERAKGNILERFSAQQFPDLHSELNLSSLELGDSALYFCASSVGGLDSYEQYFGPGTRLTVT.